This TCR beta chain was identified during a study of blood T cell repertoires in COVID-19. Across the study: Acute and convalescent COVID-19 specimens originated in the United States, Italy and Spain.

Seattle-derived patients entered the study during active infection and were followed longitudinally. This CDR3 has 13 amino acids. TCRdb's table, derived via immunoSEQ multiplex PCR, lists solely in-frame clones and lacks some. Among approximately 200,000 clones listed, about 93% were seen once. What was sequenced was peripheral blood. The clonotype comes from a man aged 25 to 45 with COVID-19, enrolled during active disease. V gene TRBV21-1 combines with J gene TRBJ2-5; the DNA was not compared with TRBD2, the D call given in the table. TRBV21-1 is a recognized pseudogene. The CDR3 loop is CASSKERQETQYF. DNA of the CDR3: TGTGCCAGCAGCAAAGAGAGACAAGAGACCCAGTACTTC.